This T cell receptor (beta chain) was retrieved from a study of blood T cell repertoires in COVID-19. Looked up from germline, CDR1 is MDHEN and CDR2 is SYDVKM. Trimming shortened V by 5 bases and J by 0 bases, and 20 bases separated the two germline ends. The CDR3 covers 17 residues. Sequencing was performed with immunoSEQ multiplex PCR; in TCRdb, only in-frame clones are kept and a portion is missing. The table has some 220,000 clones, about 80% seen once. The material sequenced was peripheral blood. The genes are TRBV28 and TRBJ2-7; the D is unclear. The TCR was taken from a woman in her thirties who had recovered from COVID-19. CDR3 amino acids: CASSVPMIGLSSYEQYF. The CDR3 DNA follows: TGTGCCAGCAGTGTGCCCATGATCGGTCTAAGCTCCTACGAGCAGTACTTC.